This T cell receptor beta chain was profiled in a study of blood T cell repertoires in COVID-19. Germline assignment: CDR1 ENHRY and CDR2 SYGVKD. CDR3 length: 14 amino acids. Trimming removed 4 bases from V and 4 bases from J; junction bases left unmatched: 4. The repertoire was sequenced with immunoSEQ multiplex PCR; TCRdb's copy has only in-frame clones and lacks some. The table shows 200,000 or so clones, with approximately 83% occurring only once. The rearrangement joins TRBV10-3 to TRBJ2-3; 8 nucleotides match TRBD2. The TCR comes from a man in his sixties with acute or convalescent COVID-19. The sample consisted of peripheral blood. The CDR3 sequence is CAISVGRGADTQYF. For the CDR3, the DNA is TGTGCCATCAGTGTGGGGCGGGGGGCAGATACGCAGTATTTT.